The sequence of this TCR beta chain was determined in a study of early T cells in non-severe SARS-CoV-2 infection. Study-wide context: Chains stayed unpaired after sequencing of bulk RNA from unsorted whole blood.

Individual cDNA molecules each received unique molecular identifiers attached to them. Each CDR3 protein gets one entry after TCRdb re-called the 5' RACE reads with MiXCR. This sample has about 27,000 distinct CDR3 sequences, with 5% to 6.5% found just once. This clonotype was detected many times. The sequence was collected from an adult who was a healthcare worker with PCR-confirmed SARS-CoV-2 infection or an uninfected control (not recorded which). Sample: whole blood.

CDR3: CSARVLESTDTQYF. DNA for the CDR3: TGCAGTGCTAGGGTCTTGGAAAGCACAGATACGCAGTATTTT. This chain connects TRBV20-1 to TRBJ2-3, with D uncertain. Germline V CDR1 and CDR2: DFQATT, SNEGSKA (reference sequence). This CDR3 region has 14 residues. Trimming cost V 3 bases and J 0 bases, with 10 bases left between them.